This T cell receptor beta chain was sequenced for a study of glioma-infiltrating T cells after dendritic cell vaccination. The wider study: Three intradermal dendritic cell vaccine injections were given every two weeks.

CDR3 length: 18 residues. The ends lost 8 bases at V and 5 bases at J; junction bases unmatched: 20. Germline loops: CDR1 LNHDA, CDR2 SQIVND (reference sequence). Study-level points and caveats: Only a small number of patients had complete blood and tumor samples. Patients with more pretreatment TILs had longer time to progression and survival.

To note about this clone: Its antigen is undetermined.

Time point: after dendritic cell vaccination, including at tumor progression/relapse. Selection required adequate fresh-frozen tumor tissue plus more than two years' survival data. Using immunoSEQ multiplex PCR, the repertoire was profiled, and TCRdb retains in-frame clones only, with some absent. This table holds around 60,000 clones, approximately 86% found once. The chain is built from TRBV19 and TRBJ2-3; 9 bases fit TRBD2. Specimen: blood, collected after dendritic cell vaccination. The sequence was obtained from a human donor with glioblastoma. In DNA form, the CDR3 reads TGTGCCAGTTCAGGGAAGCTCCATCTAGCGGGATGGGTAGATACGCAGTATTTT. It encodes CASSGKLHLAGWVDTQYF.